This T cell receptor beta chain was documented in a study of cytomegalovirus exposure and HLA in healthy donors. With 60 Vbeta and 13 Jbeta primers, the PCR was carried out. Here immunoSEQ multiplex PCR was the method, and the copy in TCRdb shows in-frame clones only, minus some. The data contain approximately 61,000 clones, about 80% of them singletons. This CDR3 contains 14 residues. Germline CDR1 and CDR2: MNHEY and SVGAGI. V was trimmed by 5 bases and J by 6 bases, leaving 14 bases between them. The chain combines TRBV6-5 with TRBJ2-1, with D tentatively TRBD1 (6 bases). This TCR came from a man in his fifties in good health and CMV-seropositive. The sample consisted of PBMCs. Here the CDR3 DNA reads TGTGCCAGCAGTGAAATTCAGGGGCGCAATGAGCAGTTCTTC. This codes for CASSEIQGRNEQFF.